This passage covers 28 T cell receptor beta chains from one sample sequenced in a study of T-cell reconstitution after alpha-beta-depleted transplantation in children. Preparation of the TCRbeta library used unique molecular identifiers. TCRdb redid the calling of the PCR reads with MiXCR, one entry per CDR3 protein. This sample yields over 300,000 distinct CDR3 sequences, of which 10% to 13% are seen a single time; 2% to 2.5% belongs to the top ten. Source: PBMCs from the stem cell graft donor, taken from the stem cell graft. The receptors derive from a human donor who donated a stem cell graft to a child with acute lymphoblastic leukemia.

This clonotype occurred a few times. The chain recombines TRBV2 with TRBJ1-2, with no clear D. Between the trimmed V and J ends, which lost 8 bases and 1 base, there was a span of 14 bases. This CDR3 region has 14 residues. Germline V gene lookup returns CDR1 SNHLY and CDR2 FYNNEI. This CDR3 reads CASEFPDNNYGYTF. Here the CDR3 DNA reads TGTGCCAGCGAGTTCCCCGATAATAACTATGGCTACACCTTC.

The CDR3 protein is CASSSGLAGLRFGYNEQFF. DNA of the CDR3: TGTGCCAGCAGCTCCGGACTAGCTGGACTCCGTTTCGGTTACAATGAGCAGTTCTTC. This chain uses TRBV7-8 with TRBJ2-1, with TRBD2 identical over 8 bases. The CDR3 has 19 amino acids. Per the germline V gene, CDR1 is SGHVS and CDR2 is FQNEAQ. Losses at the gene ends were 4 bases for V and 4 bases for J; bases not matched to a gene: 18.

The J gene is TRBJ2-3, the V gene TRBV7-2, with D possibly matching TRBD2 (5 bases). V was trimmed by 6 bases and J by 1 base, leaving 11 bases between them. This CDR3 region has 14 residues. Germline V gene lookup returns CDR1 SGHTA and CDR2 FQGNSA. The CDR3: CASSRRAGTDTQYF. DNA of the CDR3: TGTGCCAGCAGTCGGCGGGCGGGCACAGATACGCAGTATTTT. The whole variable domain, remainder taken from reference TRBV7-2 and TRBJ2-3, is GAGVSQSPSNKVTEKGKDVELRCDPISGHTALYWYRQSLGQGLEFLIYFQGNSAPDKSGLPSDRFSAERTGGSVSTLTIQRTQQEDSAVYLCASSRRAGTDTQYFGPGTRLTVL.

This clonotype was seen more than once but under ten times. The rearrangement joins TRBV5-1 to TRBJ2-1, with 10 bases lining up with TRBD2. The junction had 4 bases not matched to a gene; V was cut back by 0 bases and J by 7 bases. The CDR3 spans 15 residues. Germline CDR1 is SGHRS and CDR2 is YFSETQ. Written as DNA, the CDR3 is TGCGCCAGCAGCTTGGAGCTAGCGGGAGAGAATGAGCAGTTCTTC. Translating gives CASSLELAGENEQFF. Full variable domain (rest looked up from reference TRBV5-1 and TRBJ2-1): KAGVTQTPRYLIKTRGQQVTLSCSPISGHRSVSWYQQTPGQGLQFLFEYFSETQRNKGNFPGRFSGRQFSNSRSEMNVSTLELGDSALYLCASSLELAGENEQFFGPGTRLTVL.

This clonotype was detected ten times or more. V is TRBV29-1 and J is TRBJ2-5, with 10 bases matching TRBD1. Germline V CDR1 and CDR2: SQVTM, ANQGSEA. The ends lost 6 bases at V and 7 bases at J; junction bases unmatched: 14. The CDR3 is made up of 15 amino acids. CDR3 loop: CSVQGDRGHRGTQYF. CDR3 coding DNA: TGCAGCGTCCAGGGGGACAGGGGTCATCGGGGGACCCAGTACTTC.

This clonotype was found many times. The rearrangement joins TRBV7-3 to TRBJ2-1, with 9 bases matching TRBD2. The CDR3 covers 15 residues. V trimming: 2 bases; J trimming: 8 bases; junction bases outside the gene matches: 7. Germline values: CDR1 SGHTA, CDR2 FQGTGA. In DNA, the CDR3 is TGTGCCAGCAGCTTATCGCCTAGCGGGACTCATGAGCAGTTCTTC. Its translation: CASSLSPSGTHEQFF.

The V gene is TRBV20-1, the J gene TRBJ2-1; D possibly matches TRBD1 or TRBD2 (5 bases each). The germline V and J ends were trimmed by 3 bases and 5 bases, with 14 bases remaining between them. Germline assignment: CDR1 DFQATT and CDR2 SNEGSKA (reference sequence). This CDR3 contains 14 residues. CDR3 loop: CSASRGGWHNEQFF. CDR3 coding DNA: TGCAGTGCTAGTAGGGGCGGGTGGCACAATGAGCAGTTCTTC.

This clonotype turned up a few times. The CDR3 coding sequence is TGCAGTGCTAGAGAACGGCGAGACCAGTACTTC. Translating it yields CSARERRDQYF. The J gene is TRBJ2-7, the V gene TRBV20-1; no clear D gene. Trimming cost V 0 bases and J 10 bases, with 10 bases left between them. Germline CDR1 DFQATT, CDR2 SNEGSKA (reference sequence). The CDR3 runs 11 residues.

V gene TRBV12-3 or TRBV12-4 combines with J gene TRBJ2-1, with 8 bases identical to TRBD2. CDR3 length: 15 residues. Trimming at V came to 3 bases and at J to 7 bases, leaving 8 bases not matched to a gene. The CDR3 sequence is CASSFRSSGANEQFF. CDR3 DNA sequence: TGTGCCAGCAGTTTCAGGAGTAGCGGGGCGAATGAGCAGTTCTTC.

This clonotype occurred a few times. The chain combines TRBV6-4 with TRBJ2-1; D is possibly TRBD1 (5 bases). This CDR3 is built from 16 residues. Germline V gene data show CDR1 as MRHNA and CDR2 as SNTAGT. The V end was cut by 3 bases, the J end by 4 bases, with 16 bases between. CDR3 sequence: CASSEGPGQPYNEQFF. CDR3 DNA sequence: TGTGCCAGCAGTGAGGGCCCCGGACAACCATACAATGAGCAGTTCTTC.

V gene TRBV12-3 or TRBV12-4 combines with J gene TRBJ1-5, with D perhaps matching TRBD1 (6 bases). The CDR3 is made up of 13 amino acids. Trimming removed 6 bases from V and 0 bases from J, with 6 bases in between. The CDR3 DNA sequence: TGTGCCAGCAGGGACAGTAGCAATCAGCCCCAGCATTTT. Translation: CASRDSSNQPQHF.

CDR3 protein: CASSRTGRKGNTIYF. The CDR3 coding sequence is TGTGCCAGCAGCCGGACAGGGCGTAAGGGAAACACCATATATTTT. The chain carries TRBV12-3 or TRBV12-4 and TRBJ1-3; 8 bases align to TRBD1. The V and J ends lost 6 bases and 4 bases, in that order; junction bases with no gene match: 8. The CDR3 totals 15 residues.

The gene calls are TRBV20-1 and TRBJ2-3; 7 bases fit TRBD2. V was clipped by 0 bases and J by 5 bases; unmatched bases: 8. Germline-derived CDR1 and CDR2 are DFQATT and SNEGSKA (reference sequence). The CDR3 is made up of 15 amino acids. The CDR3 sequence: CSARDRGRSGDTQYF. Here the CDR3 DNA reads TGCAGTGCTAGAGATCGCGGGAGAAGCGGAGATACGCAGTATTTT.

There are a few counts of this clonotype. The chain couples TRBV5-1 to TRBJ2-2; possible D gene TRBD2, 6 bases. The CDR3 runs to 16 residues. V was shortened by 0 bases and J by 1 base, with 10 bases between the two germline ends. Germline CDR1 is SGHRS and CDR2 is YFSETQ. The CDR3 here is CASSLDPAGNTGELFF. As DNA, the CDR3 is TGCGCCAGCAGCTTGGATCCAGCGGGGAACACCGGGGAGCTGTTTTTT. Together with reference TRBV5-1 and TRBJ2-2, the CDR3 gives the full variable domain: KAGVTQTPRYLIKTRGQQVTLSCSPISGHRSVSWYQQTPGQGLQFLFEYFSETQRNKGNFPGRFSGRQFSNSRSEMNVSTLELGDSALYLCASSLDPAGNTGELFFGEGSRLTVL.

In this sample, this clonotype turned up many times. The V and J genes are TRBV20-1 and TRBJ1-6, with D unresolved. There are 12 residues in the CDR3. V lost 0 bases, J lost 7 bases, and 4 bases lay in between. Germline V gene lookup returns CDR1 DFQATT and CDR2 SNEGSKA (reference sequence). The CDR3 is CSARDLNSPLHF. In nucleotides, the CDR3 is TGCAGTGCTAGAGATTTGAATTCACCCCTCCACTTT.

This clonotype was picked up many times. This chain joins TRBV28 and TRBJ2-3; unclear D gene. Germline V gene sequence: CDR1 MDHEN, CDR2 SYDVKM. This CDR3 spans 10 amino acids. Trimming removed 5 bases at V and 7 bases at J, with 4 bases between. The CDR3 is CASSTHTQYF. CDR3 DNA: TGTGCCAGCAGTACCCATACGCAGTATTTT.

V and J are TRBV7-2 and TRBJ1-2, with a tentative D call TRBD1 (5 bases). Germline V gene sequence: CDR1 SGHTA, CDR2 FQGNSA. The CDR3 has 14 residues. The V end lost 2 bases, the J end lost 2 bases, and 9 bases lay between the germline ends. CDR3 loop: CASSLNAGNYGYTF. CDR3 DNA: TGTGCCAGCAGCTTAAACGCAGGGAACTATGGCTACACCTTC.

This clonotype was seen a few times. The rearrangement uses TRBV5-1 and TRBJ2-5; 9 positions match TRBD1. Germline CDR1 and CDR2: SGHRS and YFSETQ. The CDR3 contains 15 residues. V lost 3 bases to trimming and J lost 2 bases; unmatched junction nucleotides: 5. For the CDR3, the DNA is TGCGCCAGCAGCTCCGGGACAGGGACTCAAGAGACCCAGTACTTC. Its translation: CASSSGTGTQETQYF.

Note on this clonotype: At one end the junction does not follow the germline gene, possibly because of a read error. CDR3 in DNA: TGTGCCACCAGCCATATCCGGGACAGGGAACAGTTCTTC. This translates into CATSHIRDREQFF. V and J are TRBV3-1 and TRBJ2-1; 9 bases map to TRBD1. This CDR3 region has 13 residues. CDR1 and CDR2 from the germline V gene are LGHDT and YNNKEL (reference sequence).

The rearrangement links TRBV11-2 to TRBJ2-2, with 14 bases aligning to TRBD2. This CDR3 is 20 amino acids long. Germline-derived CDR1 and CDR2 are SGHAT and FQNNGV. With 5 bases clipped from V and 7 bases from J, the junction kept 18 bases outside the gene matches. CDR3 DNA: TGTGCCAGCAGCGCCTGGCAGGCCATAAGACTAGCGGGAGGGCACGGGGAGCTGTTTTTT. This codes for CASSAWQAIRLAGGHGELFF.

The gene calls are TRBV7-9 and TRBJ2-1; tentatively, D is TRBD1 or TRBD2 (6 bases each). CDR1 is SEHNR and CDR2 is FQNEAQ in the germline V gene (reference sequence). The ends were cut back, 5 bases at V and 4 bases at J, with 18 bases in the middle. The CDR3 consists of 16 residues. CDR3 in amino acids: CASSRFVGGGYNEQFF. In DNA, the CDR3 is TGTGCCAGCAGCCGATTCGTAGGGGGAGGATACAATGAGCAGTTCTTC.

The chain recombines TRBV10-3 with TRBJ2-4; 7 bases align to TRBD2. V was clipped by 2 bases and J by 11 bases; unmatched bases: 3. The CDR3 has 12 amino acids. The germline CDR1 and CDR2 sequences are ENHRY and SYGVKD. The DNA for the CDR3 is TGTGCCATCAGTGAGGGTCTAGCGGTTCAGTACTTC. As protein: CAISEGLAVQYF.

The genes are TRBV10-3 and TRBJ1-5; 7 bases agree with TRBD1. The germline gives CDR1 ENHRY, CDR2 SYGVKD. V was clipped by 9 bases and J by 5 bases; unmatched bases: 7. CDR3 length: 13 residues. CDR3 in amino acids: CAISQGGYQPQHF. The CDR3 DNA reads TGTGCCATTTCCCAGGGGGGGTATCAGCCCCAGCATTTT.

This sequence joins TRBV4-3 and TRBJ1-1; a possible D gene is TRBD1 (5 bases). The CDR3 is made up of 22 amino acids. Germline CDR1 and CDR2: LGHNA and YSLEER. Trimming shortened V by 1 base and J by 3 bases, and 33 bases separated the two germline ends. The CDR3 loop reads CASSQVPPPWILRDQRDTEAFF. CDR3 nucleotides: TGCGCCAGCAGCCAAGTGCCCCCCCCGTGGATTCTCAGGGACCAAAGGGACACTGAAGCTTTCTTT.

The chain has TRBV5-1 and TRBJ2-7; 14 bases agree with TRBD2. The length of the CDR3 is 16 residues. V trimming: 3 bases; J trimming: 3 bases; junction bases outside the gene matches: 5. Per the germline V gene, CDR1 is SGHRS and CDR2 is YFSETQ. CDR3 loop: CASSSGLAGEFYEQYF. CDR3 in DNA: TGCGCCAGCAGCTCGGGACTAGCGGGAGAGTTCTACGAGCAGTACTTC.

This chain connects TRBV5-1 to TRBJ2-7, with D possibly TRBD1 on 7 matching bases. This CDR3 region has 15 residues. V was cut by 4 bases and J by 4 bases, with 18 bases left in between. CDR1 and CDR2 (germline): SGHRS, YFSETQ. The CDR3, as DNA: TGCGCCAGCAGCCCCTCCAGGGGGGCCGCTTACGAGCAGTACTTC. Protein sequence: CASSPSRGAAYEQYF.

This clonotype was detected once. The chain has TRBV11-2 and TRBJ2-7, with D tentatively TRBD1 (6 bases). The CDR3 loop spans 13 amino acids. In germline, CDR1 is SGHAT, CDR2 FQNNGV. Trimming shortened V by 8 bases and J by 3 bases, and 14 bases separated the two germline ends. The DNA for the CDR3 is TGTGCCAGCTCATGGGACATACTCTACGAGCAGTACTTC. Protein sequence: CASSWDILYEQYF.

The chain uses TRBV28 and TRBJ2-1, with 14 bases that match TRBD2. The CDR3 is 18 amino acids. Germline CDR1 is MDHEN and CDR2 is SYDVKM. Trimming removed 2 bases from V and 5 bases from J; junction bases left unmatched: 8. Here the CDR3 DNA reads TGTGCCAGCAGTTTAGGGACTAGCGGGAGTTTTATCCACAATGAGCAGTTCTTC. Its translation: CASSLGTSGSFIHNEQFF.